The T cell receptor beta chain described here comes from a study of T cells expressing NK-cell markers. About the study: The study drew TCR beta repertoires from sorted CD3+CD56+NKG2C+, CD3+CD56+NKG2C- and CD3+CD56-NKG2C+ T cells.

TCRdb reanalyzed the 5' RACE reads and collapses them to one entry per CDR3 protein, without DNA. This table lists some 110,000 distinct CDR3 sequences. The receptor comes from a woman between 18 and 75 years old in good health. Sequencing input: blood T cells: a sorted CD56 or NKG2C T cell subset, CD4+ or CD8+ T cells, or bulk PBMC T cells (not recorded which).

The chain's CDR3 is CASSQTSGNTDTQYF. The rearrangement joins TRBV4-3 to TRBJ2-3; with no DNA, the TCRdb D assignment of TRBD2 cannot be verified. The CDR3 runs to 15 residues. Germline V gene data show CDR1 as LGHNA and CDR2 as YSLEER.